A single sample gave rise to the 16 T cell receptor beta chains below, sequenced in a study of blood T cell repertoires in COVID-19. Here immunoSEQ multiplex PCR was the method, and the copy in TCRdb shows in-frame clones only, minus some. The table shows more than 250,000 clones, with around 89% occurring only once. Sequenced material: peripheral blood. The receptors were gathered from a woman between 50 and 59 years old with COVID-19, enrolled during active disease.

This clone was recorded once. This chain links TRBV7-8 with TRBJ1-4; 8 bases map to TRBD1. The CDR3 loop spans 16 amino acids. V lost 5 bases to trimming and J lost 4 bases; unmatched junction nucleotides: 9. CDR1 and CDR2 (germline): SGHVS, FQNEAQ. The DNA of the CDR3 is TGTGCCAGCAGCGAAAGAGACAGGGGCCTTAATGAAAAACTGTTTTTT. This translates into CASSERDRGLNEKLFF.

The chain recombines TRBV10-1 with TRBJ2-1, with 8 nucleotides matching TRBD2. With 0 bases clipped from V and 10 bases from J, the junction kept 5 bases outside the gene matches. This CDR3 contains 14 residues. CDR1 is WNHNN, CDR2 SYGVQD, per germline (reference sequence). The CDR3 DNA sequence: TGCGCCAGCAGTGAGTCTAGCGGGAAGAACGAGCAGTTCTTC. Residues: CASSESSGKNEQFF.

This clone was picked up one time. The chain has TRBV5-4 and TRBJ2-3, with 9 positions matching TRBD2. There are 18 residues in the CDR3. Looked up from germline, CDR1 is SGHNT and CDR2 is YYREEE (reference sequence). V shed 3 bases and J 5 bases; nucleotides not matched to a gene: 16. The CDR3 sequence is CASSSRGSSGVSGDTQYF. The CDR3 DNA sequence: TGTGCCAGCAGCTCTCGGGGGTCTAGCGGGGTAAGCGGAGATACGCAGTATTTT.

The V call is TRBV24-1, the J call TRBJ2-1, with 9 bases that match TRBD1. Losses at the gene ends were 0 bases for V and 8 bases for J; bases not matched to a gene: 7. The CDR3 is 16 residues long. CDR1 and CDR2 (germline): KGHDR, SFDVKD. In DNA, the CDR3 is TGTGCCACCAGTGATTTGAAGGGACAGGGAAAGGATGAGCAGTTCTTC. It translates to CATSDLKGQGKDEQFF.

The chain carries TRBV29-1 and TRBJ2-7; 9 bases line up with TRBD2. There are 14 residues in the CDR3. Germline loops: CDR1 SQVTM, CDR2 ANQGSEA. V lost 2 bases, J lost 3 bases, and 5 bases stayed unmatched. CDR3 region: CSVESNSGSYEQYF. The CDR3 DNA reads TGCAGCGTTGAAAGTAATAGCGGGAGCTACGAGCAGTACTTC.

This rearrangement joins TRBV7-2 to TRBJ1-6, with D hard to call. The CDR3 totals 13 residues. Germline values: CDR1 SGHTA, CDR2 FQGNSA. Trimming cost V 5 bases and J 6 bases, with 8 bases left between them. CDR3 in DNA: TGTGCCAGCAGCGCTCAGTTTAATTCACCCCTCCACTTT. Translation gives CASSAQFNSPLHF. The whole variable domain, remainder taken from reference TRBV7-2 and TRBJ1-6, is GAGVSQSPSNKVTEKGKDVELRCDPISGHTALYWYRQSLGQGLEFLIYFQGNSAPDKSGLPSDRFSAERTGGSVSTLTIQRTQQEDSAVYLCASSAQFNSPLHFGNGTRLTVT.

The rearrangement uses TRBV18 and TRBJ2-5, with D hard to call. The CDR3 runs 13 residues. V shed 5 bases and J shed 1 base, with 8 bases lying between them. Germline V gene data show CDR1 as KGHSH and CDR2 as LQKENI. CDR3 sequence (DNA): TGTGCCAGCTCATCTGCACTCCAAGAGACCCAGTACTTC. This sequence encodes CASSSALQETQYF.

Only one count was recorded for this clone. The chain combines TRBV5-1 with TRBJ1-1; TRBD1 matches at 8 bases. The CDR3 sequence is 17 residues long. Losses at the gene ends were 4 bases for V and 1 base for J; bases not matched to a gene: 12. Germline lookup yields CDR1 SGHRS and CDR2 YFSETQ. The CDR3 loop reads CASSLTGGSGANTEAFF. As DNA, the CDR3 is TGCGCCAGCAGCCTCACAGGGGGAAGTGGCGCGAACACTGAAGCTTTCTTT.

This chain joins TRBV11-3 and TRBJ2-3; 11 bases fit TRBD1. There are 16 residues in the CDR3. With 5 bases clipped from V and 6 bases from J, the junction kept 10 bases outside the gene matches. CDR1 and CDR2 from the germline V gene are SGHNT and YENEEA. The CDR3 loop is CASSAEGTGGEDTQYF. The CDR3 DNA follows: TGTGCCAGCAGCGCCGAGGGGACAGGGGGGGAGGATACGCAGTATTTT.

The CDR3 nucleotides read TGTGCCAGCTCACCAGAACAGGGATCCTACGAGCAGTACTTC. Translating gives CASSPEQGSYEQYF. The chain employs TRBV18 and TRBJ2-7; D might be TRBD1 (6 bases). The CDR3 runs 14 residues. V gave up 2 bases and J gave up 1 base, with 9 bases separating them. Per germline, CDR1 KGHSH and CDR2 LQKENI.

The chain has TRBV6-5 and TRBJ2-7, with 7 nucleotides matching TRBD2. The CDR3 length is 13 residues. The germline V gene encodes CDR1 MNHEY and CDR2 SVGAGI. Losses at the gene ends were 6 bases for V and 4 bases for J; bases not matched to a gene: 6. Written as DNA, the CDR3 is TGTGCCAGCAGCCCGGGAGGCCAATACGAGCAGTACTTC. The encoded protein is CASSPGGQYEQYF.

V is TRBV4-1 and J is TRBJ2-1; D perhaps matches TRBD1 (5 bases). Germline V gives CDR1 MGHRA, CDR2 YSYEKL. The CDR3 covers 16 residues. The V and J ends lost 0 bases and 0 bases respectively, with 9 bases between them. CDR3 sequence reads: CASSQEQVVSYNEQFF. DNA for the CDR3: TGCGCCAGCAGCCAAGAACAGGTGGTCTCCTACAATGAGCAGTTCTTC.

V is TRBV29-1 and J is TRBJ2-2; TRBD2 agrees at 9 bases. CDR1 SQVTM and CDR2 ANQGSEA come from the germline V gene. V gave up 1 base and J gave up 6 bases; unmatched junction bases: 9. The CDR3 runs to 16 residues. CDR3 coding DNA: TGCAGCGTTGAAGGACTAGCGGATCGAGGCCCCGGGGAGCTGTTTTTT. Protein sequence: CSVEGLADRGPGELFF.

This chain links TRBV28 with TRBJ1-2; perhaps TRBD1 as D (5 bases). Trimming shortened V by 5 bases and J by 0 bases, and 16 bases separated the two germline ends. The CDR3 is 16 amino acids. Germline lookup yields CDR1 MDHEN and CDR2 SYDVKM. Written as DNA, the CDR3 is TGTGCCAGCAGTATATTGACGGACAAATCTAACTATGGCTACACCTTC. Amino acid sequence: CASSILTDKSNYGYTF.

This chain uses TRBV19 with TRBJ1-4; D not resolved. Germline V gene data show CDR1 as LNHDA and CDR2 as SQIVND (reference sequence). Deletions cut 5 bases from V and 2 bases from J, with 12 bases between. This CDR3 is 15 amino acids long. CDR3 residues: CASSSEAATNEKLFF. In nucleotides, the CDR3 is TGTGCCAGTAGTTCCGAGGCAGCCACTAATGAAAAACTGTTTTTT.

The rearrangement uses TRBV15 and TRBJ2-7; 8 bases fit TRBD1. Germline V gene sequence: CDR1 LNHNV, CDR2 YYDKDF (reference sequence). CDR3 length: 14 amino acids. The ends lost 7 bases at V and 4 bases at J; junction bases unmatched: 9. CDR3 in DNA: TGTGCCACCAATAATCAGGGGGCGGGATACGAGCAGTACTTC. Encoded protein: CATNNQGAGYEQYF.